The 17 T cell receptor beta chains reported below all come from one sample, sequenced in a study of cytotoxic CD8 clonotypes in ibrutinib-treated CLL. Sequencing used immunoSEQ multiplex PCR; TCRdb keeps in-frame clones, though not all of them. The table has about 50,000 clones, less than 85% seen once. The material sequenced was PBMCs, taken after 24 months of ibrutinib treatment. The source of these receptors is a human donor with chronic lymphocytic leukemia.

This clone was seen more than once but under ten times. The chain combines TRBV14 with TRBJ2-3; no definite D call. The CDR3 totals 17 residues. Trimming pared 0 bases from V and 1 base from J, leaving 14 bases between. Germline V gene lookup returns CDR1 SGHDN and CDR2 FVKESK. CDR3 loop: CASSQDSRTGGTDTQYF. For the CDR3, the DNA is TGTGCCAGCAGCCAAGACAGTCGGACGGGTGGCACAGATACGCAGTATTTT.

The CDR3 loop is CASSQGGPRRHNEQFF. In nucleotides, the CDR3 is TGTGCCAGCAGCCAAGGAGGGCCTCGGAGACACAATGAGCAGTTCTTC. The chain combines TRBV14 with TRBJ2-1; D may be TRBD2 (5 bases). This CDR3 has 16 residues. V lost 1 base and J 5 bases, leaving 15 bases between the germline ends. Germline assignment: CDR1 SGHDN and CDR2 FVKESK.

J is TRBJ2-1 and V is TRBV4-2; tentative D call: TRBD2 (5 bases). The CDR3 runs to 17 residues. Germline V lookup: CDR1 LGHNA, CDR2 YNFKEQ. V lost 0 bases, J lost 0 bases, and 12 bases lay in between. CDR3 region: CASSQDQSGSSYNEQFF. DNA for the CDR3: TGTGCCAGCAGCCAAGATCAATCGGGGAGCTCCTACAATGAGCAGTTCTTC.

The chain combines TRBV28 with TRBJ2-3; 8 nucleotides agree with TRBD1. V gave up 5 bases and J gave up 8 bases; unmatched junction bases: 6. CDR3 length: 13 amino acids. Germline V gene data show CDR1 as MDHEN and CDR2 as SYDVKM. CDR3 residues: CASSPRTGTTQYF. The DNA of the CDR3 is TGTGCCAGCAGTCCAAGGACAGGGACTACGCAGTATTTT.

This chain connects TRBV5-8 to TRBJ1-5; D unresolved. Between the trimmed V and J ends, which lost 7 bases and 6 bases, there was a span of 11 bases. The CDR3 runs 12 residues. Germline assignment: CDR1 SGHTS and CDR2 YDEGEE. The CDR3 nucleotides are TGTGCCAGCTTCCTCCTGCTTCAGCCCCAGCATTTT. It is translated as CASFLLLQPQHF. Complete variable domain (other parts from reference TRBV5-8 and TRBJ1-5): EAGVTQSPTHLIKTRGQQATLRCSPISGHTSVYWYQQALGLGLQFLLWYDEGEERNRGNFPPRFSGRQFPNYSSELNVNALELEDSALYLCASFLLLQPQHFGDGTRLSIL.

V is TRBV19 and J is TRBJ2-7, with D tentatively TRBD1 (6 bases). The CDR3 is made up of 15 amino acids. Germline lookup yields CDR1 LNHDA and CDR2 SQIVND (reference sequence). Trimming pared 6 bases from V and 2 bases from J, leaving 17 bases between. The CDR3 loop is CASSPGGRGTYEQYF. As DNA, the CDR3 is TGTGCCAGTAGCCCGGGCGGCAGGGGAACCTACGAGCAGTACTTC.

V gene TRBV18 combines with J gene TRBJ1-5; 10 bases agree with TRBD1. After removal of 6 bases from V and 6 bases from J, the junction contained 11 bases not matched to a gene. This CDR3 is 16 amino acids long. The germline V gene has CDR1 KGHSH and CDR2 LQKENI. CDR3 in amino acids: CASSRAGTGDGQPQHF. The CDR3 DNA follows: TGTGCCAGCTCGCGCGCCGGGACAGGGGATGGTCAGCCCCAGCATTTT.

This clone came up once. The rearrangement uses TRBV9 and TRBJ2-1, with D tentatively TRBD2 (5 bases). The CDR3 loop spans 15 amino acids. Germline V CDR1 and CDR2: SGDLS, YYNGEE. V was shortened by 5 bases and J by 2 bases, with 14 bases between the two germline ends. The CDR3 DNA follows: TGTGCCAGCAGTACTATAGCGCAAGCCTACAATGAGCAGTTCTTC. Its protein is CASSTIAQAYNEQFF.

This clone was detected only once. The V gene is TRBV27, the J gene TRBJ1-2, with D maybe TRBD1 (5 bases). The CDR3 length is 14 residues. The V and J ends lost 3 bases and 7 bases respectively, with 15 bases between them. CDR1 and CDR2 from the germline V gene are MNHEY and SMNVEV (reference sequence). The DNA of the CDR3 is TGTGCCAGCAGTTTCGACCAGGGAGTTGGTGGCTACACCTTC. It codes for CASSFDQGVGGYTF.

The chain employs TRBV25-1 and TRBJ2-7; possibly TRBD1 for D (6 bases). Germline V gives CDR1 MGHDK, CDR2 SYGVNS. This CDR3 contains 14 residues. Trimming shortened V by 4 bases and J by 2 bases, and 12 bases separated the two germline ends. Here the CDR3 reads CASSARGWAYEQYF. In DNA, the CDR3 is TGTGCCAGCAGTGCCAGGGGTTGGGCCTACGAGCAGTACTTC.

This CDR3 is CASSRPGRNPYEQYF. The CDR3 nucleotides are TGTGCCAGCAGCCGCCCGGGACGTAACCCCTACGAGCAGTACTTC. The V and J genes are TRBV6-5 and TRBJ2-7; D assignment may be TRBD1 or TRBD2 (5 bases each). V gave up 6 bases and J gave up 2 bases, with 17 bases separating them. The germline V gene encodes CDR1 MNHEY and CDR2 SVGAGI. The CDR3 has 15 residues.

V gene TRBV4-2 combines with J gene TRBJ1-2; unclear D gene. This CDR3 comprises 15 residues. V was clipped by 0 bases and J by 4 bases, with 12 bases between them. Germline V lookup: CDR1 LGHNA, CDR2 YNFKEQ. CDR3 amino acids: CASSQDRGSLYGYTF. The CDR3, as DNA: TGTGCCAGCAGCCAAGATCGAGGGAGCCTCTATGGCTACACCTTC.

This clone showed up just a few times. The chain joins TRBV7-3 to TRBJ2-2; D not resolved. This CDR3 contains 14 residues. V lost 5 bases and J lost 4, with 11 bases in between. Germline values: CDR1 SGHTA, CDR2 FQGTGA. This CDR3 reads CASSPDRATGELFF. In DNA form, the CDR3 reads TGTGCCAGCAGCCCCGATAGAGCCACCGGGGAGCTGTTTTTT.

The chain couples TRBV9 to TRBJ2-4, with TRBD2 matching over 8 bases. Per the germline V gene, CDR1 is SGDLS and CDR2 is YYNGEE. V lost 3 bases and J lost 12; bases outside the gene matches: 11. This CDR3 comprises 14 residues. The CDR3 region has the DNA TGTGCCAGCAGCGAAAGCCCGGGACTAGGATATCAGTACTTC. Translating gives CASSESPGLGYQYF.

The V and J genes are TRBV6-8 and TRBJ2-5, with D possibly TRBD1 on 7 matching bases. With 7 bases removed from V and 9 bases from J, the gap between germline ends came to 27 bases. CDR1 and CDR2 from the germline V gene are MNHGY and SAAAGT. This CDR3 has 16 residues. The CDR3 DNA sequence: TGTGCCAGCATTCCCCGGCGGGGACAGCATCAAGTGGCCCAGTACTTC. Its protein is CASIPRRGQHQVAQYF.

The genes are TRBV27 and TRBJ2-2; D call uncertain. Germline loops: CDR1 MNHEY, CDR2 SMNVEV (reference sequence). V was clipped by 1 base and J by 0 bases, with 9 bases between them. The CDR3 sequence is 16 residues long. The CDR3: CASSLFRRANTGELFF. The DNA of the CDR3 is TGTGCCAGCAGTTTATTCAGGCGAGCGAACACCGGGGAGCTGTTTTTT.

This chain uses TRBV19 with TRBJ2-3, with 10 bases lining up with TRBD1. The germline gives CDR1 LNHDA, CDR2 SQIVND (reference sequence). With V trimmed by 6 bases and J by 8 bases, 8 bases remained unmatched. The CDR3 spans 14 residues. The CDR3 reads CASSWTGGDGTQYF. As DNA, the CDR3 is TGTGCCAGTAGCTGGACAGGGGGGGACGGTACGCAGTATTTT. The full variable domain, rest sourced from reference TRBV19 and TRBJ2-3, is DGGITQSPKYLFRKEGQNVTLSCEQNLNHDAMYWYRQDPGQGLRLIYYSQIVNDFQKGDIAEGYSVSREKKESFPLTVTSAQKNPTAFYLCASSWTGGDGTQYFGPGTRLTVL.